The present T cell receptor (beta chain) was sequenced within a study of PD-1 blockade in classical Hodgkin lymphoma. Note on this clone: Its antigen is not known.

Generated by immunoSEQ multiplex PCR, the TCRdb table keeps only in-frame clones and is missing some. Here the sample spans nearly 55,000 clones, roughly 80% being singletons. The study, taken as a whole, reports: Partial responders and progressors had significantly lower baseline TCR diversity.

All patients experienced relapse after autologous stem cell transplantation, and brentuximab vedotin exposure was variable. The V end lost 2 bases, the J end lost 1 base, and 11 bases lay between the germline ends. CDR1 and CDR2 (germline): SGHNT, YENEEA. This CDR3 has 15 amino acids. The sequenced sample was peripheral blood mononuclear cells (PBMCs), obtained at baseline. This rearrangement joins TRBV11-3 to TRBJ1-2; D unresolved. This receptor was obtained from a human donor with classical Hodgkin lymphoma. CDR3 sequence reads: CASSLSEWGNYGYTF. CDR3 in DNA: TGTGCCAGCAGCTTAAGCGAATGGGGTAACTATGGCTACACCTTC.